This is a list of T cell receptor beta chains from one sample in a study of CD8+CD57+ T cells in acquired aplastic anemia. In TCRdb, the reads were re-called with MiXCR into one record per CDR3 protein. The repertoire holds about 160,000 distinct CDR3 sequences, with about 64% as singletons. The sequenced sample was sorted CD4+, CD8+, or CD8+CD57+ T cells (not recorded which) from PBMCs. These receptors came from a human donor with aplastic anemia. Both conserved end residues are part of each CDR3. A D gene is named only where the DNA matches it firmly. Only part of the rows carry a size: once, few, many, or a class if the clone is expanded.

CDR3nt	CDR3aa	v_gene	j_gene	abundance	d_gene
TGTGCCAGCAGCGACCGGGACAGCACCTTC	CASSDRDSTF	TRBV9	TRBJ1-2	few	TRBD1
TGTGCCAGCAGCTTAGTCGCGGGACAGGCCTCCTACGAGCAGTACTTC	CASSLVAGQASYEQYF	TRBV7-8	TRBJ2-7	few	TRBD1
TGCGCCAGCAGCTTGGCCGCTCAGGCAAATGAGCAGTTCTTC	CASSLAAQANEQFF	TRBV4-3	TRBJ2-1	.	.
TGTGCCAGCAGCCCGACTAGCGGGGGGGCAGGTGAGCAGTTCTTC	CASSPTSGGAGEQFF	TRBV7-8	TRBJ2-1	.	TRBD2
TGTGCCAGCAGCGCCGTCGCTAACGGGGAGCTGTTTTTT	CASSAVANGELFF	TRBV7-3	TRBJ2-2	.	.
TGTGCCAGTAGTATTACGGCAGGGCGCCAGCCCCAGCATTTT	CASSITAGRQPQHF	TRBV7-9	TRBJ1-5	.	.
TGCGCCAGCAGCTTGAGCGGGACAGGGACTAGCACAGATACGCAGTATTTT	CASSLSGTGTSTDTQYF	TRBV5-1	TRBJ2-3	few	TRBD1
TGCGCCAGCAGGGACAGGGTATCCTATAATTCACCCCTCCACTTT	CASRDRVSYNSPLHF	TRBV10-2	TRBJ1-6	.	TRBD1
TGTGCCAGCAGTGGGGCAGGGGGCGGTGAGCAGTTCTTC	CASSGAGGGEQFF	TRBV6-4	TRBJ2-1	.	TRBD1
TGCGCCAGCAGGTTCGGGATTAGCGGGATGTACAATGAGCAGTTCTTC	CASRFGISGMYNEQFF	TRBV5-1	TRBJ2-1	.	TRBD2
TGTGCTAGTGGTTTGGTCCGGACACAGAACACTGAAGCTTTCTTT	CASGLVRTQNTEAFF	TRBV12-5	TRBJ1-1	.	.
TGTGCCAGCAGTGACGGCGGGGAAGGGACTGAAGCTTTCTTT	CASSDGGEGTEAFF	TRBV6-4	TRBJ1-1	many	.
TGCGCCAGCAGCTACAGGGGGGAGAACTACGAGCAGTACTTC	CASSYRGENYEQYF	TRBV5-1	TRBJ2-7	.	TRBD1
TGTGCCAGCAGCCACAGCAATCAGGGGGCTTACCCTGAAGCTTTCTTT	CASSHSNQGAYPEAFF	TRBV7-3	TRBJ1-1	.	TRBD1
TGTGCCAGCAGCTTGCGCGACCAAGAGACCCAGTACTTC	CASSLRDQETQYF	TRBV7-9	TRBJ2-5	few	.
TGTGCCAGCAGCGTCGATCCGACCGGGGAGCTGTTTTTT	CASSVDPTGELFF	TRBV9	TRBJ2-2	.	.
TGCAGTGCTAGAAGGTGGGAGGGGGAGCCCCAAGAGACCCAGTACTTC	CSARRWEGEPQETQYF	TRBV20-1	TRBJ2-5	.	.
TGTGCCAGCAGTGACTCGGGGACAGGGGGCACAGATACGCAGTATTTT	CASSDSGTGGTDTQYF	TRBV6-4	TRBJ2-3	.	TRBD1
TGTGCCAGTAGTATGGCTAGCGGGGGGTACAATGAGCAGTTCTTC	CASSMASGGYNEQFF	TRBV19	TRBJ2-1	.	TRBD2
TGCGCCAGCAGTGAGTGGTCAAACGGCTCCTACGAGCAGTACTTC	CASSEWSNGSYEQYF	TRBV10-1	TRBJ2-7	.	.
TGCGCCAGCAGTGGGACGGCTAATTCACCCCTCCACTTT	CASSGTANSPLHF	TRBV4-1	TRBJ1-6	.	.
TGTGCCAGCAGTCCGGGACTAGGGGGCTCCTACGAGCAGTACTTC	CASSPGLGGSYEQYF	TRBV2	TRBJ2-7	few	TRBD2
TGCAGTGCGGGCTTAAGGGAGACTGAAGCTTTCTTT	CSAGLRETEAFF	TRBV20-1	TRBJ1-1	medium-sized	.
TGTGCCAGCCACGGTGGGGCCGTTAGGGGAAACACCATATATTTT	CASHGGAVRGNTIYF	TRBV7-8	TRBJ1-3	.	.
TGCAGTGCTAGAGATTATCAGGGGGCGGGTGAGCAGTTCTTC	CSARDYQGAGEQFF	TRBV20-1	TRBJ2-1	.	TRBD1
TGTGCCAGCCCACGGACAGTGAACACTGAAGCTTTCTTT	CASPRTVNTEAFF	TRBV6-1	TRBJ1-1	.	.
TGTGCCAGCAGGCCGGCAGGGAGAGGATATGGCTACACCTTC	CASRPAGRGYGYTF	TRBV27	TRBJ1-2	.	.
TGTGCCAGCAGCCTTACGACCGGAGAGGGCTACACCTTC	CASSLTTGEGYTF	TRBV9	TRBJ1-2	.	.
TGTGCCAGCAGTCAACCAGACTGGTCCTACGAGCAGTACTTC	CASSQPDWSYEQYF	TRBV25-1	TRBJ2-7	.	.
TGTGCCAGCAGTCCCGGACTAGAGGCCTACGAGCAGTACTTC	CASSPGLEAYEQYF	TRBV10-3	TRBJ2-7	.	TRBD2
TGCAGTGCTAGAGATTACAGGGAGCCAGATACGCAGTATTTT	CSARDYREPDTQYF	TRBV20-1	TRBJ2-3	.	.
TGTGCCAGCAGTTCTAGCCTACAGGGATTCTACGAGCAGTACTTC	CASSSSLQGFYEQYF	TRBV2	TRBJ2-7	once	.
TGTGCCAGCAGTGAGGACAGGGGGGTTGAGCAGTACTTC	CASSEDRGVEQYF	TRBV2	TRBJ2-7	.	TRBD1
TGTGCCACCAGTGATCGGGTACAGGGCTGGAATGAGCAGTTCTTC	CATSDRVQGWNEQFF	TRBV24-1	TRBJ2-1	.	.
TGTGCCAGCAGCTTAAGCGGTGGCGGAGTGAACACTGAAGCTTTCTTT	CASSLSGGGVNTEAFF	TRBV7-9	TRBJ1-1	.	.